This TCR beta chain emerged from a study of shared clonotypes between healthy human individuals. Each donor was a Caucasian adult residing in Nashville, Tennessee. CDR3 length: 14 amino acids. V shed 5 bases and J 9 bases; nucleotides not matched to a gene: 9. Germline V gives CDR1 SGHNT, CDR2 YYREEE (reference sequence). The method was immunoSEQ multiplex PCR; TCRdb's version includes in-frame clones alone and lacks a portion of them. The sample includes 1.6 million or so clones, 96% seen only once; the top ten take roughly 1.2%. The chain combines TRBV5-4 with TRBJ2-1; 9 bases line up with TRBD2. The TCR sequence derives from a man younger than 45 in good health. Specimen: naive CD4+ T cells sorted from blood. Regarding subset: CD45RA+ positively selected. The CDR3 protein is CASRPNSGSSEQFF. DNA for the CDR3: TGTGCCAGCAGACCCAATAGCGGGAGTAGTGAGCAGTTCTTC.